This TCR beta chain was identified during a study of T cell responses to AZD1222 COVID-19 vaccine. Study findings and constraints: Researchers took repertoire samples only after the peak T cell response had come.

The count of this clone is one. The antigen is undetermined. The protocol was immunoSEQ multiplex PCR, while the TCRdb copy is restricted to in-frame clones and leaves out a portion. The data hold approximately 180,000 clones, with roughly 92% observed a single time. Germline lookup yields CDR1 MNHEY and CDR2 SVGEGT. With V trimmed by 5 bases and J by 12 bases, 6 bases remained unmatched. This CDR3 region has 12 residues. This specimen consisted of peripheral blood, obtained on day 0 of AZD1222 vaccination. This TCR was recovered from an adult in good health. This chain joins TRBV6-2 or TRBV6-3 and TRBJ2-1; 8 bases line up with TRBD1. This chain's CDR3 is CASSITGTGQFF. The CDR3 bases are TGTGCCAGCAGTATAACCGGGACAGGGCAGTTCTTC.